Reported below is one T cell receptor (beta chain). Germline V gene sequence: CDR1 LGHDT, CDR2 YNNKEL (reference sequence). This CDR3 is built from 12 residues. The junction had 0 bases not matched to a gene; V was cut back by 8 bases and J by 2 bases. Libraries were prepared by immunoSEQ multiplex PCR; TCRdb keeps only in-frame clonotypes and omits some of them. Found here are approximately 140,000 clones, approximately 83% of them singletons; the top ten hold roughly 10%. These data belong to a study of blood T cell repertoires in COVID-19. Whole-study context: T cells, B-cell-depleted T cells, or PBMCs provided the cDNA or gDNA that served as material.

This sequence joins TRBV3-1 (or the pseudogene TRBV3-2) and TRBJ1-5, with 7 bases aligning to TRBD1. The TCR originated in a man in his forties with active or convalescent COVID-19. The sequenced sample was peripheral blood. The CDR3 spells CASGTGNQPQHF. The CDR3 DNA follows: TGTGCCAGCGGGACAGGCAATCAGCCCCAGCATTTT.